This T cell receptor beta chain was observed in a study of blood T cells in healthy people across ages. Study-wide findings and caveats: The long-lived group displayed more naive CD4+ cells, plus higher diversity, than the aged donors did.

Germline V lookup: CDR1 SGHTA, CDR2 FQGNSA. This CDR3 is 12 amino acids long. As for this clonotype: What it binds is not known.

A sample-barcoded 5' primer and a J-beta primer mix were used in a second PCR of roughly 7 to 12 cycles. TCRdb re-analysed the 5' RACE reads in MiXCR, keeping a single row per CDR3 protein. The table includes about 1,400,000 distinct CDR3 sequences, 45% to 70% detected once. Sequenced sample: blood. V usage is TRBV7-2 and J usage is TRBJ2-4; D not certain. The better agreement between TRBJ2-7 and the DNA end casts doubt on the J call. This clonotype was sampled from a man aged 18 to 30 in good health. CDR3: CASAYQTYEQYF. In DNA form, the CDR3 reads TGTGCCAGTGCCTACCAGACCTACGAGCAGTACTTC.